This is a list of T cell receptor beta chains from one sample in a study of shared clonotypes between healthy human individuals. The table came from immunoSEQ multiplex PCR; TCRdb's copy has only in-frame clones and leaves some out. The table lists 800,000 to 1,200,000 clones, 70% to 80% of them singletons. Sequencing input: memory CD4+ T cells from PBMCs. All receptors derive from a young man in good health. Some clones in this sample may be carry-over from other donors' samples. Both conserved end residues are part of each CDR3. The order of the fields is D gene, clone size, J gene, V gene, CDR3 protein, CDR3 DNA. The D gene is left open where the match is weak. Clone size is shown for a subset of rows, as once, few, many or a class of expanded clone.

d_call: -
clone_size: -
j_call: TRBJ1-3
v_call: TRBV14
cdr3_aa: CASSHHTLSGNTIYF
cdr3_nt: TGTGCCAGCAGCCATCATACTTTATCTGGAAACACCATATATTTT

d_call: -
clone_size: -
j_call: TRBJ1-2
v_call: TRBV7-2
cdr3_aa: CASSLTYGYTF
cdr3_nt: TGTGCCAGCAGCTTAACCTATGGCTACACCTTC

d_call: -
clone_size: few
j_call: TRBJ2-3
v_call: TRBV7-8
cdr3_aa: CASSPGRSTDTQYF
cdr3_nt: TGTGCCAGCAGCCCCGGACGGAGCACAGATACGCAGTATTTT

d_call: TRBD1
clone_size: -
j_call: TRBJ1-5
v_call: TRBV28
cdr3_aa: CASHRQGGYSNQPQHF
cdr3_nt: TGTGCCAGCCACAGACAGGGGGGGTATAGCAATCAGCCCCAGCATTTT

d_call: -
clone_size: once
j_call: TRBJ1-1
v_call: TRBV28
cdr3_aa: CASSAANTEAFF
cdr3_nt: TGTGCCAGCAGTGCAGCGAACACTGAAGCTTTCTTT

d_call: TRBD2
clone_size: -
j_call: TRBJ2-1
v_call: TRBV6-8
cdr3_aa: CASSRPGGPPDPGLAGENYNEQFF
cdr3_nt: TGTGCCAGCAGTCGACCCGGTGGCCCCCCCGATCCGGGACTAGCGGGAGAAAATTACAATGAGCAGTTCTTC

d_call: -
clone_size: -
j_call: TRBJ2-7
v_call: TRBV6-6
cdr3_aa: CASSLGGSRYEQYF
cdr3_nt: TGTGCCAGCAGCCTCGGAGGGTCCCGCTACGAGCAGTACTTC

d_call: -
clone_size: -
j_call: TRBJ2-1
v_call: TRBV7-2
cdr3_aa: CASSLRVEGGKFF
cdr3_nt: TGTGCCAGCAGCTTACGGGTGGAAGGGGGAAAGTTCTTC

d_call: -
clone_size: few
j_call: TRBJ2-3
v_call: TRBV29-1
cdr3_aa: CSVDSGGTDTQYF
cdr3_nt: TGCAGCGTTGACTCAGGGGGCACAGATACGCAGTATTTT

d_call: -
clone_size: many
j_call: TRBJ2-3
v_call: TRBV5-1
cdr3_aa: CASSLLPRSTDTQYF
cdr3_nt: TGCGCCAGCAGCTTGCTCCCCCGGAGCACAGATACGCAGTATTTT

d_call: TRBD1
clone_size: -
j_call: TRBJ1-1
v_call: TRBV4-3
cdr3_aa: CASSSRTGSDTEAFF
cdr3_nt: TGCGCCAGCAGCTCCAGGACAGGTAGTGACACTGAAGCTTTCTTT

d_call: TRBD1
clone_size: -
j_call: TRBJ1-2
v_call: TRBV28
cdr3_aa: CASRMTGSNYGYTF
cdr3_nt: TGTGCCAGCAGGATGACAGGGTCTAACTATGGCTACACCTTC

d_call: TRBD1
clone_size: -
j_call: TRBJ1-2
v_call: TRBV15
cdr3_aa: CATSRDISSGGGYTF
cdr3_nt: TGTGCCACCAGCAGAGATATAAGTTCAGGGGGTGGCTACACCTTC

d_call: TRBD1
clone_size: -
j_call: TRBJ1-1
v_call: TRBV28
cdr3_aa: CASSLTGGNAFF
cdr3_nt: TGTGCCAGCAGTTTAACAGGGGGGAATGCTTTCTTT

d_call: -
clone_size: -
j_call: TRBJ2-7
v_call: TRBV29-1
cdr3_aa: CSVVAGGRSEQYF
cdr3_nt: TGCAGCGTTGTAGCAGGGGGGCGCAGCGAGCAGTACTTC

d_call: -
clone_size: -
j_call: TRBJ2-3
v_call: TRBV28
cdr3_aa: CASSFGEGGTDTQYF
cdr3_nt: TGTGCCAGCAGTTTCGGGGAAGGAGGCACAGATACGCAGTATTTT

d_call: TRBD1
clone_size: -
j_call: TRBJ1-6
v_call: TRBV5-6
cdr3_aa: CASSFQQGSSPLHF
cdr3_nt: TGTGCCAGCAGCTTCCAACAGGGGTCTTCACCCCTCCACTTT

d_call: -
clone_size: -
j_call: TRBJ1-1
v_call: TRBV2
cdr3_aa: CASSPPPTRWMNTEAFF
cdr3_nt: TGTGCCAGCAGCCCACCTCCGACAAGGTGGATGAACACTGAAGCTTTCTTT

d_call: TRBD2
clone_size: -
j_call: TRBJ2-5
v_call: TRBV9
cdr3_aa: CASSPGGAETQYF
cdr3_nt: TGTGCCAGCAGCCCCGGGGGGGCAGAGACCCAGTACTTC

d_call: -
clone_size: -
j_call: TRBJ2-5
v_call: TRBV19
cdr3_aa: CASSIRRAGSQTQYF
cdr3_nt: TGTGCCAGTAGTATCCGGCGCGCAGGGTCGCAGACCCAGTACTTC

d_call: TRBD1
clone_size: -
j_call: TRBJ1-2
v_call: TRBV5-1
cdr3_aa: CASSSKTGTGLGYTF
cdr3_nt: TGCGCCAGCAGCTCTAAAACCGGGACAGGCCTTGGCTACACCTTC

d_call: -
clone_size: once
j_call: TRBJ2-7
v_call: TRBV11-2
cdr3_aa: CASSLGVGPYEQYF
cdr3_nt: TGTGCCAGCAGCTTAGGCGTGGGACCCTACGAGCAGTACTTC

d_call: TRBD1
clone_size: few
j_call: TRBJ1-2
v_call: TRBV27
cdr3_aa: CASSRDRANYGYTF
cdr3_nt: TGTGCCAGCAGTCGGGACAGGGCTAACTATGGCTACACCTTC

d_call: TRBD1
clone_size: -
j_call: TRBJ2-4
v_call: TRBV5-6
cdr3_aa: CASSQDRGESIQYF
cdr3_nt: TGTGCCAGCAGCCAGGACAGGGGGGAGAGCATTCAGTACTTC

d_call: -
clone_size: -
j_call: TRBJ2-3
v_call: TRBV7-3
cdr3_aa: CASSPLGPPWDTQYF
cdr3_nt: TGTGCCAGCAGCCCACTAGGCCCTCCTTGGGATACGCAGTATTTT

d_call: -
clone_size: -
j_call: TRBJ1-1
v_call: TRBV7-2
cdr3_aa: CASSSGHQNTEAFF
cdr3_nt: TGTGCCAGCAGCTCGGGTCACCAGAACACTGAAGCTTTCTTT

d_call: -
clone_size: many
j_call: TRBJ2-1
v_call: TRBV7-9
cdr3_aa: CASSLRDFNEQFF
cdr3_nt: TGTGCCAGCAGCCTACGGGACTTCAATGAGCAGTTCTTC